This record looks at one T cell receptor (beta chain) sequence and its context. What it recognizes is unknown. The V and J ends lost 7 bases and 6 bases, in that order; junction bases with no gene match: 4. CDR3 length equals 12 residues. CDR1 and CDR2 (germline): LNHDA, SQIVND (reference sequence). This sample was taken from a study of Graves' ophthalmopathy and Graves' hyperthyroidism. Findings and limits, study-wide: Its predictions of ophthalmopathy progression gave the model 65% to 71% sensitivity and roughly 76% specificity.

The study recruited hyperthyroidism patients aged 18 to 65 who were newly diagnosed, under 2 months' duration. Amplified material comprised TCR beta CDR3 regions derived from RNA transcripts. Second-round multiplex PCR came after a first-round RT-PCR that employed HTBI primers. Via MiXCR, TCRdb re-called the multiplex PCR reads, giving one row per CDR3 protein. The table shows around 1.1 million distinct CDR3 sequences, with 35% to 40% occurring only once. The source of this sequence is an adult man with Graves' hyperthyroidism. The source material was peripheral blood or thyroid tissue (not recorded which). V and J are TRBV19 and TRBJ2-7; TRBD2 aligns across 9 bases. CDR3 bases: TGTGCCAGTATAGCGGGAGAGCGCGAGCAGTACTTC. Translating it yields CASIAGEREQYF.